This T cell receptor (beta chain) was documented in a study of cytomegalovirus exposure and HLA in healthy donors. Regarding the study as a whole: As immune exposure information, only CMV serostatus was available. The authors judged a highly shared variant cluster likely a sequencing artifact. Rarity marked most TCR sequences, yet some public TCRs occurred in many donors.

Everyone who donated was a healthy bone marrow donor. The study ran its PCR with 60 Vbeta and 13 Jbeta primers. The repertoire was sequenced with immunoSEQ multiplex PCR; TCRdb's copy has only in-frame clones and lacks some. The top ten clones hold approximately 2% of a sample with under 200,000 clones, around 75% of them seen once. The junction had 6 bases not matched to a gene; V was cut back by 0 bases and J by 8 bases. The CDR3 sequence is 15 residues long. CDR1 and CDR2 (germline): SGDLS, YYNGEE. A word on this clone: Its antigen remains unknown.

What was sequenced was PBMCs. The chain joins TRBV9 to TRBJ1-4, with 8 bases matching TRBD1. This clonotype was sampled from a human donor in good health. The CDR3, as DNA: TGTGCCAGCAGCGTAGTTGGTCAGGGGGCGGAAAAACTGTTTTTT. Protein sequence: CASSVVGQGAEKLFF.